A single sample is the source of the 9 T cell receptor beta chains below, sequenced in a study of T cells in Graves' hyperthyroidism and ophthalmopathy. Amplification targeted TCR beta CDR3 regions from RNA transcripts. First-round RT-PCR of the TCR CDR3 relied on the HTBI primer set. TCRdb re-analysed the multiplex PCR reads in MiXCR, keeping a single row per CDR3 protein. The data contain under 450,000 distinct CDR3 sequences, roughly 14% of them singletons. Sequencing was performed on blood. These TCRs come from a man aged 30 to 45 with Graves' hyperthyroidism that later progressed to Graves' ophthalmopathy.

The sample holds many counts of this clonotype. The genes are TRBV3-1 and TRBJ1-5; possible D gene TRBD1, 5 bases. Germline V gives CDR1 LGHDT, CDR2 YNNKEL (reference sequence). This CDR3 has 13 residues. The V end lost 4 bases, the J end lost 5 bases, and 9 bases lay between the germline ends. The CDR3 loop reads CASSPGTYQPQHF. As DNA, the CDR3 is TGTGCCAGCAGCCCAGGGACTTATCAGCCCCAGCATTTT.

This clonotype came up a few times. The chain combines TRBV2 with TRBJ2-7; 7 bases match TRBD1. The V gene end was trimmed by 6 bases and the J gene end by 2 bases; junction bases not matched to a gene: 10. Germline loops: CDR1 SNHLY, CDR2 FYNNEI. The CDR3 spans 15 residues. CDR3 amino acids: CASSPTGTVTYEQYF. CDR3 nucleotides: TGTGCCAGCAGCCCCACTGGGACAGTCACCTACGAGCAGTACTTC.

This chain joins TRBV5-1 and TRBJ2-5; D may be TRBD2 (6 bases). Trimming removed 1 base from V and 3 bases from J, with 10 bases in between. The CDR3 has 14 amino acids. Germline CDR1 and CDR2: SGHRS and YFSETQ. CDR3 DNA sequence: TGCGCCAGCAGCTTGCGACTAGAAAAAGAGACCCAGTACTTC. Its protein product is CASSLRLEKETQYF.

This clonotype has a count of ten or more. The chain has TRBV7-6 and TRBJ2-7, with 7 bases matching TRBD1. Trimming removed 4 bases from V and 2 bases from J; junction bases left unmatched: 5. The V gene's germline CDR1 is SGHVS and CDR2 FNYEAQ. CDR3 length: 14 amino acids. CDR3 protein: CASSSGDSTYEQYF. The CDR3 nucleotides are TGTGCCAGCAGCTCTGGGGACAGTACCTACGAGCAGTACTTC.

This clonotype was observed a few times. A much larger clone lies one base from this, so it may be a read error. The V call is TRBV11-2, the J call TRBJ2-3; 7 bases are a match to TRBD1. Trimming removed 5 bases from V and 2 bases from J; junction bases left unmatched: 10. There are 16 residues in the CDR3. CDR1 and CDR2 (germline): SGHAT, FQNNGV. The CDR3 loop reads CASSPFKTGPTDTQYF. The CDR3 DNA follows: TGTGCCAGCAGCCCTTTTAAGACAGGGCCCACAGATACGCAGTATTTT.

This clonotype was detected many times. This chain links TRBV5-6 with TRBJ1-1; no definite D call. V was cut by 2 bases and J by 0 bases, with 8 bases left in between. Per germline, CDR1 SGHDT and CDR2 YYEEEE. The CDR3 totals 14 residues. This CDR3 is CASSFNHLNTEAFF. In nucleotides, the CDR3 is TGTGCCAGCAGCTTCAACCACCTGAACACTGAAGCTTTCTTT.

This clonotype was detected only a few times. CDR3 protein: CASSLVDRAGGYTF. The DNA of the CDR3 is TGTGCCAGCAGCTTGGTGGACAGGGCCGGTGGCTACACCTTC. The chain has TRBV5-8 and TRBJ1-2; 8 bases fit TRBD1. Unmatched junction bases numbered 5, after V lost 0 bases and J lost 7 bases. This CDR3 is 14 amino acids long. Germline V gene lookup returns CDR1 SGHTS and CDR2 YDEGEE.

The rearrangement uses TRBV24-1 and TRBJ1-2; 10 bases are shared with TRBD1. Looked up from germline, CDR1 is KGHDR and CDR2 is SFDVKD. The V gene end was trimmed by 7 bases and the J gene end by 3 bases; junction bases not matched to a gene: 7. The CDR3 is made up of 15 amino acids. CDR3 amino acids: CATSHPGQGYYGYTF. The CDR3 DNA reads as TGTGCCACCAGCCATCCGGGACAGGGGTACTATGGCTACACCTTC.

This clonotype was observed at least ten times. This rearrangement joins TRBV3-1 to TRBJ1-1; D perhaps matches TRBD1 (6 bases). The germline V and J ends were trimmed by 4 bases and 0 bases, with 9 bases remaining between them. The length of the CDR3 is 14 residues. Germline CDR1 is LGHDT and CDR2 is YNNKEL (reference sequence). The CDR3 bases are TGTGCCAGCAGCCTGGGGGCTATGAACACTGAAGCTTTCTTT. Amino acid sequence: CASSLGAMNTEAFF.